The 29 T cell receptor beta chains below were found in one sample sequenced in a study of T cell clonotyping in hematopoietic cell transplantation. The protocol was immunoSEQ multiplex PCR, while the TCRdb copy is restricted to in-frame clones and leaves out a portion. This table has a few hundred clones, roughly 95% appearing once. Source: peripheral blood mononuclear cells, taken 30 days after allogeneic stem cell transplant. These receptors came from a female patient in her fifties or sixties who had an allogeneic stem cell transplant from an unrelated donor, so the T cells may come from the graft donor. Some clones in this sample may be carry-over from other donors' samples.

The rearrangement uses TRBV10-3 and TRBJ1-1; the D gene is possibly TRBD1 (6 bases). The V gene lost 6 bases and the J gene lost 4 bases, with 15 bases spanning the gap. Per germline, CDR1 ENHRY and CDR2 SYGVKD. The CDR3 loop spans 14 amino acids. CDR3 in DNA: TGTGCCATCAGCTGGGACATTCGCGGCACTGAAGCTTTCTTT. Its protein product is CAISWDIRGTEAFF.

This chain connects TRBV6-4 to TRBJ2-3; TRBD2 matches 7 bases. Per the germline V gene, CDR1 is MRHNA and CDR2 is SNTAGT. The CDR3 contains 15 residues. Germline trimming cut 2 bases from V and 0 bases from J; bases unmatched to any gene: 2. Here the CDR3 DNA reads TGTGCCAGCAGTGACGGTAGCGGGAGCACAGATACGCAGTATTTT. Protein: CASSDGSGSTDTQYF.

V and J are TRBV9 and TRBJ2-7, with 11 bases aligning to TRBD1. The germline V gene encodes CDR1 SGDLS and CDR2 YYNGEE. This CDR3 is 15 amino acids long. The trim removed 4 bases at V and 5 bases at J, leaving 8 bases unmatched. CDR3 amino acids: CASSPGQGANHEQYF. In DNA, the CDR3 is TGTGCCAGCAGCCCAGGACAGGGGGCTAACCACGAGCAGTACTTC.

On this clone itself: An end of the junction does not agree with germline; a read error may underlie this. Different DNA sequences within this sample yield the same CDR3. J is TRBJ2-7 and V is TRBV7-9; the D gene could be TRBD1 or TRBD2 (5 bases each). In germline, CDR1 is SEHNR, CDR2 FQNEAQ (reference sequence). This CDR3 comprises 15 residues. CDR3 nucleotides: TGCGCCAGCAGCTCGATTGGGACGGTCTCCTACGAGCAGTACTTC. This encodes CASSSIGTVSYEQYF.

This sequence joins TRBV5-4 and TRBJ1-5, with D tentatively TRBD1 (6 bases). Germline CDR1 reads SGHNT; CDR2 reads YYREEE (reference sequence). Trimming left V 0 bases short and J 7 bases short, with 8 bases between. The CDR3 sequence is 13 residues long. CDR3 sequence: CASSLDRAQPQHF. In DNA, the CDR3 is TGTGCCAGCAGCTTGGACAGGGCGCAGCCCCAGCATTTT.

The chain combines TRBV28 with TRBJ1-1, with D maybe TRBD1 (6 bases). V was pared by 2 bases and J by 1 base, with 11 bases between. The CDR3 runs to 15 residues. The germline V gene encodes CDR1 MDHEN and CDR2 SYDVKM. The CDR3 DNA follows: TGTGCCAGCAGTTTACTACAGGGTGCGAACACTGAAGCTTTCTTT. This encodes CASSLLQGANTEAFF.

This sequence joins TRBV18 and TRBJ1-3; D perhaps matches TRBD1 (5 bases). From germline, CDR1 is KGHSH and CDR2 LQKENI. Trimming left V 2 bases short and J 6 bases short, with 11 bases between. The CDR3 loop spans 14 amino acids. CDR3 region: CASSPGTGSNTIYF. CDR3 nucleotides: TGTGCCAGCTCACCAGGGACTGGGTCAAACACCATATATTTT.

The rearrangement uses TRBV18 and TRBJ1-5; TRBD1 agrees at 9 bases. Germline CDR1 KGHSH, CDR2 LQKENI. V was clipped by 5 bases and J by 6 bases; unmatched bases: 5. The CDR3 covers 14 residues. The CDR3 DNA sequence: TGTGCCAGCTCAAAGGACAGGGGAGGTCAGCCCCAGCATTTT. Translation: CASSKDRGGQPQHF.

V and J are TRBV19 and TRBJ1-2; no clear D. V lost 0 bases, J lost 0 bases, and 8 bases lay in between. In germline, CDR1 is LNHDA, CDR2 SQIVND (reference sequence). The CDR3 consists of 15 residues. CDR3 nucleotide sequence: TGTGCCAGTAGTATAGAGAGGATGACTAACTATGGCTACACCTTC. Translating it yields CASSIERMTNYGYTF.

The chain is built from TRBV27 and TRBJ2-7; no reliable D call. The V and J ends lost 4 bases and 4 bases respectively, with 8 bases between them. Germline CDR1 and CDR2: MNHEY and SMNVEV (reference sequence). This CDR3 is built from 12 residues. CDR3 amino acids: CASSSVGYEQYF. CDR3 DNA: TGTGCCAGCAGTTCGGTAGGGTACGAGCAGTACTTC.

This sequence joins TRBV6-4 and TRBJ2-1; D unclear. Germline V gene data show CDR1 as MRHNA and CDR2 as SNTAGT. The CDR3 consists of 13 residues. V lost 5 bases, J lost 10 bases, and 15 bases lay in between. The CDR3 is CASSWSPLMEQFF. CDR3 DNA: TGTGCCAGCAGTTGGTCTCCGTTGATGGAGCAGTTCTTC.

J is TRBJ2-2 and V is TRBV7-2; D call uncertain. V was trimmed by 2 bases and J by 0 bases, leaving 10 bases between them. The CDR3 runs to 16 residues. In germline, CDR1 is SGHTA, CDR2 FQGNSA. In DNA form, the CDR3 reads TGTGCCAGCAGCTTATCTTGGGAACCGAACACCGGGGAGCTGTTTTTT. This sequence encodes CASSLSWEPNTGELFF.

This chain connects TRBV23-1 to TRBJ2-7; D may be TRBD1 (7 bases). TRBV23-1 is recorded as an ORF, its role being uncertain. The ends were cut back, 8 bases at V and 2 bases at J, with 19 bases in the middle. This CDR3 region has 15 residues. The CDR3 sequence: CASPHPRDRTYEQYF. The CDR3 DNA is TGCGCCAGCCCCCATCCGCGGGACAGAACCTACGAGCAGTACTTC.

This chain's CDR3 is CASSLGRGYGYTF. The CDR3, as DNA: TGTGCCAGCAGCTTAGGAAGAGGGTATGGCTACACCTTC. This chain uses TRBV7-6 with TRBJ1-2; D gene uncertain. The CDR3 is 13 residues long. V was shortened by 1 base and J by 5 bases, with 8 bases between the two germline ends. Germline-derived CDR1 and CDR2 are SGHVS and FNYEAQ.

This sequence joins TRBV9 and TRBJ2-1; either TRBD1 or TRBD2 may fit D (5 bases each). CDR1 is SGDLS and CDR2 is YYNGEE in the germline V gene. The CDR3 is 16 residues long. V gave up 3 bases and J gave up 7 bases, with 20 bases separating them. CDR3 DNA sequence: TGTGCCAGCAGCGGATTAGGGACGTTGGTAGGGAATGAGCAGTTCTTC. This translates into CASSGLGTLVGNEQFF. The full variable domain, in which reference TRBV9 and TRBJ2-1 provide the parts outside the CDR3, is DSGVTQTPKHLITATGQRVTLRCSPRSGDLSVYWYQQSLDQGLQFLIQYYNGEERAKGNILERFSAQQFPDLHSELNLSSLELGDSALYFCASSGLGTLVGNEQFFGPGTRLTVL.

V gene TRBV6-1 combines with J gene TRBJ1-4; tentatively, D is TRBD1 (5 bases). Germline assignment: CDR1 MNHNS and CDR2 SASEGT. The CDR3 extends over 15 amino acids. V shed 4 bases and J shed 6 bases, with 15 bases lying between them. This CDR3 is CASSVTTVRDEKLFF. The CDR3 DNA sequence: TGTGCCAGCAGTGTAACGACAGTAAGGGATGAAAAACTGTTTTTT.

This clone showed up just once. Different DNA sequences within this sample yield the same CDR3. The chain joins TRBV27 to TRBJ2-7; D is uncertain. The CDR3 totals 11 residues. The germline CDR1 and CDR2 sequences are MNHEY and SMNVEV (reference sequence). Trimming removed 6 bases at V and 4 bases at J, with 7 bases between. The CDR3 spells CASRQGYEQYF. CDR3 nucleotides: TGTGCCAGCAGGCAAGGATACGAGCAGTACTTC.

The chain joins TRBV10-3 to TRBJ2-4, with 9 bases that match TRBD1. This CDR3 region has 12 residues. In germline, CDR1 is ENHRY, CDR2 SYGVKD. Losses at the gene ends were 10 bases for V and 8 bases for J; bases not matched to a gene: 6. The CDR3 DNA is TGTGCCACTAAGGGACAGGGTGACATTCAGTACTTC. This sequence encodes CATKGQGDIQYF.

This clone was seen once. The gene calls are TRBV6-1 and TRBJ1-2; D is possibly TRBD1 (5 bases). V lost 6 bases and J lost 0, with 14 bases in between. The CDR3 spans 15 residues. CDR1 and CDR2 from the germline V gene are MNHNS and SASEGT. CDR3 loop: CASSPMLGANYGYTF. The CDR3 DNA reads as TGTGCCAGCAGCCCCATGTTGGGGGCTAACTATGGCTACACCTTC.

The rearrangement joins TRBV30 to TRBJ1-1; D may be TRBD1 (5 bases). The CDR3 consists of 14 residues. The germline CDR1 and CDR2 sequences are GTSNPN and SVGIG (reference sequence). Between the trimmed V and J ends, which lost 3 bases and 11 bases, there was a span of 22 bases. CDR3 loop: CAWRSGAQTGGAFF. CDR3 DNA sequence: TGTGCCTGGAGATCTGGGGCCCAAACCGGGGGGGCTTTCTTT.

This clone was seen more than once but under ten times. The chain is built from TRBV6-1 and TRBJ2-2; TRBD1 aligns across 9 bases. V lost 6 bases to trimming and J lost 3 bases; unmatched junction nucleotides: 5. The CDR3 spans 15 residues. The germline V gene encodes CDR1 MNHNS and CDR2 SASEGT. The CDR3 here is CASRTGTGHTGELFF. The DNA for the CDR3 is TGTGCCAGCAGGACCGGGACAGGGCACACCGGGGAGCTGTTTTTT.

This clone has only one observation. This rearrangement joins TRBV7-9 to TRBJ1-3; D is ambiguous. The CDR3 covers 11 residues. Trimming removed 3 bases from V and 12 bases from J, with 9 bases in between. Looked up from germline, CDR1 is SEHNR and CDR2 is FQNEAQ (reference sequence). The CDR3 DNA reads TGTGCCAGCAGCTTCGACCTTTTCATATATTTT. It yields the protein CASSFDLFIYF. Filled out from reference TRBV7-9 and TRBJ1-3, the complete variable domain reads DTGVSQNPRHKITKRGQNVTFRCDPISEHNRLYWYRQTLGQGPEFLTYFQNEAQLEKSRLLSDRFSAERPKGSFSTLEIQRTEQGDSAMYLCASSFDLFIYFGEGSWLTVV.

In nucleotides, the CDR3 is TGCGCCAGCAGCCAAGAGGCGGGGAACGCCTACAATGAGCAGTTCTTC. It encodes CASSQEAGNAYNEQFF. The gene calls are TRBV4-1 and TRBJ2-1; D possibly corresponds to TRBD2 (6 bases). V dropped 0 bases and J dropped 2 bases, with 11 bases sitting between them. Germline V lookup: CDR1 MGHRA, CDR2 YSYEKL. The CDR3 covers 16 residues.

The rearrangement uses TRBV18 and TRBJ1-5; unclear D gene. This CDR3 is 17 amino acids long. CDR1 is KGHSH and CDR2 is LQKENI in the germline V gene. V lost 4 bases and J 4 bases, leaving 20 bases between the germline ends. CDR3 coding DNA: TGTGCCAGCTCACGCAGAACTGCCCAAAAACTAAATCAGCCCCAGCATTTT. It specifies CASSRRTAQKLNQPQHF.

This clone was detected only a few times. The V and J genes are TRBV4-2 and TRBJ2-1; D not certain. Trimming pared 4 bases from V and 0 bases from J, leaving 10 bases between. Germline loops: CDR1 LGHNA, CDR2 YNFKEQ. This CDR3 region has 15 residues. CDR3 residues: CASSPTSSSYNEQFF. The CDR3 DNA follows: TGTGCCAGCAGCCCAACATCGAGCTCCTACAATGAGCAGTTCTTC.

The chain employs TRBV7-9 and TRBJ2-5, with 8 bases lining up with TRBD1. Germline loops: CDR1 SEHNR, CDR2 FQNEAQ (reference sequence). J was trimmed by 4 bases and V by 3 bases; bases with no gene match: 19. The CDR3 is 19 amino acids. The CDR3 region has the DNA TGTGCCAGCAGCTTGGCCCCCCCAACCTTGACAGGGGTTGGAGAGACCCAGTACTTC. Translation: CASSLAPPTLTGVGETQYF.

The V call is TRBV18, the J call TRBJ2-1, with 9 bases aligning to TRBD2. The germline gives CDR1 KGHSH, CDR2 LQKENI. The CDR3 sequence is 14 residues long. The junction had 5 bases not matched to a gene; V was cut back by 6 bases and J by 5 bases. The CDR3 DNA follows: TGTGCCAGCTCCCTAGCGGGGTCCCACAATGAGCAGTTCTTC. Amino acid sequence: CASSLAGSHNEQFF.

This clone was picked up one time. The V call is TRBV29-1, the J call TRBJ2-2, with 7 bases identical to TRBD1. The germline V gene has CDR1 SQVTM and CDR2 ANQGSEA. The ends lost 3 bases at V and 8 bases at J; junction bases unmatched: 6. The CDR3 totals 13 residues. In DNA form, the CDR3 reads TGCAGCGTTGACCTACAGGGGTCAGGGGAGCTGTTTTTT. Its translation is CSVDLQGSGELFF.

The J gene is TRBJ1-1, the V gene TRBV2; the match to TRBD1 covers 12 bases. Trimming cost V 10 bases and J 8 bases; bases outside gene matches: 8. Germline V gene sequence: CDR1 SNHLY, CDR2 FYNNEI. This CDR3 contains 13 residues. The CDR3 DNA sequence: TGTGCCATTACGATTGGGACAGGGGGCGAAGCTTTCTTT. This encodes CAITIGTGGEAFF. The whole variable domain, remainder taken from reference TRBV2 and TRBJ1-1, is EPEVTQTPSHQVTQMGQEVILRCVPISNHLYFYWYRQILGQKVEFLVSFYNNEISEKSEIFDDQFSVERPDGSNFTLKIRSTKLEDSAMYFCAITIGTGGEAFFGQGTRLTVV.